This TCR beta chain was sequenced in a study of blood T cell repertoires in COVID-19. The method was immunoSEQ multiplex PCR; TCRdb's version includes in-frame clones alone and lacks a portion of them. The data hold roughly 300,000 clones, with around 84% observed a single time. The sequence was obtained from a man aged 25-45 years who had recovered from COVID-19. The specimen was PBMCs or T cells enriched from blood (not recorded which).

CDR3 residues: CASSSLAGLPYEQYF. The CDR3 nucleotides are TGTGCCAGCAGTTCCCTAGCGGGGCTTCCCTACGAGCAGTACTTC. The chain links TRBV6-5 to TRBJ2-7, with 9 bases fitting TRBD2. V dropped 4 bases and J dropped 2; count of bases not matched to a gene: 6. Germline values: CDR1 MNHEY, CDR2 SVGAGI. The CDR3 runs to 15 residues.